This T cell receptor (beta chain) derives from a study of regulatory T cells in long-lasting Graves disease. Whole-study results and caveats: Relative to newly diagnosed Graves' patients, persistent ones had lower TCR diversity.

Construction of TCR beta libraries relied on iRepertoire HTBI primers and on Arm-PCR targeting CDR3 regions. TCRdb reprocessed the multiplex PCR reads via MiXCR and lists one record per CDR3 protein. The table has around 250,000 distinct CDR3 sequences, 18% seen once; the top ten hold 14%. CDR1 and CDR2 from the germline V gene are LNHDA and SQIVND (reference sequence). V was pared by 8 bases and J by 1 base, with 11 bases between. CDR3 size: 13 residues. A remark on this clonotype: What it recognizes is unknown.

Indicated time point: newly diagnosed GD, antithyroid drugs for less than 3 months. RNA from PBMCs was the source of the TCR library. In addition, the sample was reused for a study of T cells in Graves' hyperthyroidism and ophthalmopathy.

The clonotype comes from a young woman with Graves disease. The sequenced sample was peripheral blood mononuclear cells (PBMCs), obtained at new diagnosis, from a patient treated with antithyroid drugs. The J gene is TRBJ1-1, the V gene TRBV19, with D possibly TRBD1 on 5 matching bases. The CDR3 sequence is CASSWTQNTEAFF. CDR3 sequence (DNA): TGTGCCAGTTCTTGGACACAGAACACTGAAGCTTTCTTT.